This TCR beta chain appears in the sequencing data of a study of technical replicates of blood from several donors. Data came from immunoSEQ multiplex PCR; TCRdb stores just in-frame clones and leaves some out. The sample has approximately 79,000 clones; about 92% are singletons. V trimming: 5 bases; J trimming: 5 bases; junction bases outside the gene matches: 3. CDR1 is SGHTS and CDR2 is YDEGEE in the germline V gene. The CDR3 spans 13 residues. Sequences were obtained from T cells isolated from PBMCs. J is TRBJ2-7 and V is TRBV5-8; the match to TRBD1 covers 11 bases. The TCR comes from a human donor in good health. CDR3 nucleotides: TGTGCCAGCAGAGGACAGGGGGCGGACGAGCAGTACTTC. Its protein is CASRGQGADEQYF.